These 5 T cell receptor beta chains originate from one sample sequenced in a study of T cell repertoires in cytomegalovirus infection. TCRdb called the reads again in MiXCR, with one record for every CDR3 protein. Counted here are some 300,000 distinct CDR3 sequences, 15% to 20% occurring once; the ten biggest clones make up around 12%. What was sequenced was PBMCs. The receptors come from a human donor in good health (CMV status not recorded). Some clones in this sample may be carry-over from other donors' samples.

CDR3 nucleotides: TGTGCCAGCTATAAATGGGGCAGGACCCACTACGAGCAGTACTTC. Translating it yields CASYKWGRTHYEQYF. The rearrangement uses TRBV28 and TRBJ2-7, with D possibly TRBD1 on 5 matching bases. The CDR3 totals 15 residues. V shed 8 bases and J shed 3 bases, with 20 bases lying between them. CDR1 and CDR2 from the germline V gene are MDHEN and SYDVKM.

The rearrangement uses TRBV27 and TRBJ2-7; D gene unclear. The CDR3 spans 14 residues. Germline CDR1 is MNHEY and CDR2 is SMNVEV (reference sequence). Trimming took off 3 bases at V and 3 bases at J, with 12 bases between the two ends. CDR3 sequence reads: CASSFYGLNYEQYF. The CDR3 bases are TGTGCCAGCAGTTTTTACGGTCTTAACTACGAGCAGTACTTC.

This sequence joins TRBV6-2 or TRBV6-3 and TRBJ2-2; maybe TRBD1 (6 bases). Germline CDR1 reads MNHEY; CDR2 reads SVGEGT. This CDR3 comprises 13 residues. V lost 5 bases and J lost 6, with 10 bases in between. The CDR3 sequence: CASSRGQSGELFF. As DNA, the CDR3 is TGTGCCAGCAGTAGGGGACAATCCGGGGAGCTGTTTTTT.

The gene calls are TRBV19 and TRBJ1-4; the D gene is possibly TRBD1 (5 bases). The CDR3 extends over 13 amino acids. Deletions cut 6 bases from V and 4 bases from J, with 9 bases between. Germline CDR1 and CDR2: LNHDA and SQIVND (reference sequence). CDR3 nucleotide sequence: TGTGCCAGTAGCCCAAGGGGTAATGAAAAACTGTTTTTT. This encodes CASSPRGNEKLFF.

The rearrangement uses TRBV5-1 and TRBJ2-1; maybe TRBD2 (6 bases). There are 16 residues in the CDR3. Trimming took off 4 bases at V and 3 bases at J, with 17 bases between the two ends. Germline assignment: CDR1 SGHRS and CDR2 YFSETQ. CDR3 protein: CASSQRRTGVYNEQFF. In DNA form, the CDR3 reads TGCGCCAGCAGCCAACGCCGGACGGGGGTCTACAATGAGCAGTTCTTC.